Presented here are 31 T cell receptor beta chains from one specimen sequenced in a study of blood T cell repertoires in COVID-19. This table comes from immunoSEQ multiplex PCR, and its TCRdb copy is limited to in-frame clones, with some not included. Of 150,000 to 200,000 clones in the sample, about 87% were seen once. What was sequenced was peripheral blood. These receptor sequences come from a woman in her seventies with COVID-19, enrolled during active disease.

This clone was recorded only once. The V gene is TRBV6-5, the J gene TRBJ1-1; weak D call: TRBD1 (6 bases). Trimming stripped 6 bases from V and 11 bases from J, with 22 bases between. Per the germline V gene, CDR1 is MNHEY and CDR2 is SVGAGI. The length of the CDR3 is 14 residues. The CDR3 region has the DNA TGTGCCAGCAGATACCGCCCGGTGGCAGGGGTGGCTTTCTTT. Translating gives CASRYRPVAGVAFF.

This clone was seen once. J is TRBJ2-1 and V is TRBV23-1; perhaps TRBD1 as D (6 bases). TRBV23-1 falls under the ORF class, with uncertain function. The germline V and J ends were trimmed by 3 bases and 3 bases, with 9 bases remaining between them. The CDR3 runs 14 residues. The CDR3 DNA is TGCGCCAGCAGTCATCAACAGGGCTACAATGAGCAGTTCTTC. Its protein product is CASSHQQGYNEQFF.

The chain uses TRBV28 and TRBJ2-7, with a possible D match to TRBD2 (6 bases). The CDR3 is 14 residues long. The V end was cut by 2 bases, the J end by 9 bases, with 17 bases between. Germline loops: CDR1 MDHEN, CDR2 SYDVKM. This CDR3 is CASSLGAGPPLQYF. CDR3 nucleotide sequence: TGTGCCAGCAGTTTAGGGGCGGGACCCCCTTTGCAGTACTTC.

The chain recombines TRBV7-2 with TRBJ2-3, with 9 bases aligning to TRBD2. CDR3 length: 16 amino acids. Germline assignment: CDR1 SGHTA and CDR2 FQGNSA. V was clipped by 3 bases and J by 5 bases; unmatched bases: 9. The CDR3 DNA sequence: TGTGCCAGCAGCTTCCCGAGAGCGGGAGGCGGAGATACGCAGTATTTT. It encodes CASSFPRAGGGDTQYF.

This clone was observed a handful of times. The sample contains more than one DNA sequence encoding this CDR3. The V gene is TRBV6-2 or TRBV6-3, the J gene TRBJ1-1; D is ambiguous. V lost 0 bases, J lost 5 bases, and 7 bases lay in between. The CDR3 sequence is 13 residues long. Germline V CDR1 and CDR2: MNHEY, SVGEGT. CDR3 residues: CASSYSGGTEAFF. The DNA of the CDR3 is TGTGCCAGCAGTTACTCAGGAGGAACTGAAGCTTTCTTT.

The chain links TRBV19 to TRBJ2-3; TRBD1 agrees at 7 bases. The CDR3 is 14 residues long. V dropped 2 bases and J dropped 5; count of bases not matched to a gene: 4. Germline CDR1 reads LNHDA; CDR2 reads SQIVND (reference sequence). Here the CDR3 reads CASSIRDSRDTQYF. The CDR3 coding sequence is TGTGCCAGTAGTATACGGGACAGTCGAGATACGCAGTATTTT.

The chain combines TRBV21-1 with TRBJ2-6; TRBD2, as called in the table, went unchecked against the DNA. TRBV21-1 is a known pseudogene. This CDR3 is built from 15 residues. The CDR3 loop reads CASSKGSGEVNVLTF. In nucleotides, the CDR3 is TGTGCCAGCAGCAAAGGATCGGGGGAGGTCAACGTCCTGACTTTC.

This clone was recorded a few times. The chain couples TRBV6-5 to TRBJ1-6, with 8 bases matching TRBD1. Germline-derived CDR1 and CDR2 are MNHEY and SVGAGI. The CDR3 loop spans 14 amino acids. Unmatched junction bases numbered 4, after V lost 5 bases and J lost 7 bases. CDR3 nucleotide sequence: TGTGCCAGCAGTCGACAGGGGTTGAATTCACCCCTCCACTTT. This translates into CASSRQGLNSPLHF.

V is TRBV25-1 and J is TRBJ2-6, with D maybe TRBD2 (5 bases). This CDR3 is 15 amino acids long. V gave up 5 bases and J gave up 3 bases, with 11 bases separating them. Per germline, CDR1 MGHDK and CDR2 SYGVNS. This CDR3 reads CASSRAGGGANVLTF. CDR3 coding DNA: TGTGCCAGCAGTCGGGCAGGAGGTGGGGCCAACGTCCTGACTTTC.

The chain joins TRBV29-1 to TRBJ1-4, with a possible D match to TRBD1 (5 bases). The CDR3 is 12 amino acids. The germline V gene encodes CDR1 SQVTM and CDR2 ANQGSEA. The germline V and J ends were trimmed by 7 bases and 3 bases, with 9 bases remaining between them. CDR3 region: CSAAGANEKLFF. The CDR3 coding sequence is TGCAGCGCCGCGGGGGCTAATGAAAAACTGTTTTTT.

CDR3 in DNA: TGTGCCACCAGCAAGCAGCAGGGGGCGCGGAATGAAAAACTGTTTTTT. It is translated as CATSKQQGARNEKLFF. This sequence joins TRBV15 and TRBJ1-4, with 8 bases fitting TRBD1. The CDR3 loop spans 16 amino acids. Trimming cost V 4 bases and J 5 bases; bases outside gene matches: 9. Germline V gives CDR1 LNHNV, CDR2 YYDKDF (reference sequence).

The chain is built from TRBV4-2 and TRBJ2-7; D is ambiguous. Germline-derived CDR1 and CDR2 are LGHNA and YNFKEQ. CDR3 size: 14 residues. Trimming stripped 6 bases from V and 1 base from J, with 13 bases between. CDR3 in DNA: TGTGCCAGCAGTCTTTCAGATCTTTCCTACGAGCAGTACTTC. Its translation: CASSLSDLSYEQYF.

This clone rates as large. V usage is TRBV29-1 and J usage is TRBJ2-7; TRBD1 aligns across 10 bases. Per the germline V gene, CDR1 is SQVTM and CDR2 is ANQGSEA. The CDR3 loop spans 14 amino acids. J gave up 0 bases and V 6 bases, and 5 bases lay outside the gene matches. For the CDR3, the DNA is TGCAGCGTGAAGGGACAGGGGAGCTCCTACGAGCAGTACTTC. Translating it yields CSVKGQGSSYEQYF.

This clone was observed a few times. This rearrangement joins TRBV5-4 to TRBJ2-7, with a weak D call TRBD1 (5 bases). Trimming cost V 4 bases and J 4 bases, with 12 bases left between them. The CDR3 sequence is 13 residues long. Germline V gene lookup returns CDR1 SGHNT and CDR2 YYREEE (reference sequence). CDR3 in DNA: TGTGCCAGCAGCCGAAGGACACAGTACGAGCAGTACTTC. It codes for CASSRRTQYEQYF.

In this sample, this clone turned up a few times. The chain combines TRBV28 with TRBJ2-3; 12 bases align to TRBD2. J was trimmed by 5 bases and V by 3 bases; bases with no gene match: 24. Germline V lookup: CDR1 MDHEN, CDR2 SYDVKM. This CDR3 has 22 residues. Here the CDR3 reads CASSFQFGRRRTSGTVGDTQYF. CDR3 nucleotide sequence: TGTGCCAGCAGTTTCCAATTCGGGAGACGGAGGACTAGCGGGACAGTGGGAGATACGCAGTATTTT. Supplemented by reference TRBV28 and TRBJ2-3, the full variable domain reads DVKVTQSSRYLVKRTGEKVFLECVQDMDHENMFWYRQDPGLGLRLIYFSYDVKMKEKGDIPEGYSVSREKKERFSLILESASTNQTSMYLCASSFQFGRRRTSGTVGDTQYFGPGTRLTVL.

This chain uses TRBV5-8 with TRBJ2-1; TRBD2 matches at 11 bases. CDR3 length equals 16 residues. J was trimmed by 4 bases and V by 1 base; bases with no gene match: 4. Germline CDR1 SGHTS, CDR2 YDEGEE. The CDR3 region has the DNA TGTGCCAGCAGCTTGATAGCGGGAGGGAAATACAATGAGCAGTTCTTC. Its protein is CASSLIAGGKYNEQFF.

V and J are TRBV27 and TRBJ1-5, with 10 positions matching TRBD1. Germline values: CDR1 MNHEY, CDR2 SMNVEV (reference sequence). The CDR3 covers 15 residues. V shed 8 bases and J 4 bases; nucleotides not matched to a gene: 8. CDR3 bases: TGTGCCAGCGGAAGGGGGACAGGGGATAATCAGCCCCAGCATTTT. Translating gives CASGRGTGDNQPQHF.

The V and J genes are TRBV6-1 and TRBJ1-1; D not certain. The CDR3 runs 14 residues. The V gene's germline CDR1 is MNHNS and CDR2 SASEGT. V was trimmed by 5 bases and J by 4 bases, leaving 14 bases between them. In DNA, the CDR3 is TGTGCCAGCAGTAACCTAGGTCTAGGCACTGAAGCTTTCTTT. Amino acids: CASSNLGLGTEAFF.

J is TRBJ2-1 and V is TRBV4-1; D might be TRBD1 (6 bases). Deletions cut 1 base from V and 0 bases from J, with 16 bases between. Germline V gives CDR1 MGHRA, CDR2 YSYEKL. This CDR3 is 18 amino acids long. The CDR3 DNA reads as TGCGCCAGCAGCCAAGCACGGGGACACCTTAGCTCCTACAATGAGCAGTTCTTC. The encoded protein is CASSQARGHLSSYNEQFF.

J is TRBJ1-5 and V is TRBV24-1; a possible D gene is TRBD1 (5 bases). From germline, CDR1 is KGHDR and CDR2 SFDVKD. The CDR3 loop spans 11 amino acids. V lost 7 bases and J 10 bases, leaving 10 bases between the germline ends. The CDR3 nucleotides read TGTGCCACCAGCCCAAGGGGACCCCAGCATTTT. Amino acids: CATSPRGPQHF.

The chain has TRBV18 and TRBJ2-1, with 9 positions matching TRBD2. The V gene end was trimmed by 0 bases and the J gene end by 3 bases; junction bases not matched to a gene: 6. Germline loops: CDR1 KGHSH, CDR2 LQKENI. The length of the CDR3 is 17 residues. The CDR3 nucleotides are TGTGCCAGCTCACCACCCGGACTAGCGAATATCTACAATGAGCAGTTCTTC. The encoded protein is CASSPPGLANIYNEQFF.

The rearrangement links TRBV20-1 to TRBJ2-3, with 16 bases lining up with TRBD2. The germline gives CDR1 DFQATT, CDR2 SNEGSKA (reference sequence). V gave up 3 bases and J gave up 5 bases; unmatched junction bases: 11. This CDR3 comprises 18 residues. This CDR3 is CSASRAGLAGGHVDTQYF. The CDR3 DNA reads TGCAGTGCTAGTAGGGCGGGACTAGCGGGAGGGCACGTAGATACGCAGTATTTT.

The count of this clone is one. V is TRBV24-1 and J is TRBJ1-5, with 12 nucleotides matching TRBD1. The V and J ends lost 4 bases and 6 bases, in that order; junction bases with no gene match: 12. The CDR3 has 18 residues. Germline CDR1 is KGHDR and CDR2 is SFDVKD. DNA of the CDR3: TGTGCCACCAGTGACCAGGGACAGGGGGCCACGGTCATTCAGCCCCAGCATTTT. It specifies CATSDQGQGATVIQPQHF.

This clone was seen a few times. The chain uses TRBV27 and TRBJ2-1; D gene uncertain. The V gene lost 6 bases and the J gene lost 4 bases, with 13 bases spanning the gap. Germline V gene lookup returns CDR1 MNHEY and CDR2 SMNVEV (reference sequence). The CDR3 runs 14 residues. This CDR3 is CASSAGSLYNEQFF. The CDR3 coding sequence is TGTGCCAGCAGCGCCGGGTCACTATACAATGAGCAGTTCTTC.

This clone showed up just a few times. The chain employs TRBV25-1 and TRBJ1-2; no clear D gene. The CDR3 consists of 12 residues. Deletions cut 1 base from V and 7 bases from J, with 7 bases between. The V gene's germline CDR1 is MGHDK and CDR2 SYGVNS. The CDR3 sequence is CASSELVRGYTF. The CDR3 DNA reads TGTGCCAGCAGTGAATTAGTACGTGGCTACACCTTC.

The chain is built from TRBV4-1 and TRBJ2-1; 7 positions agree with TRBD2. Germline V CDR1 and CDR2: MGHRA, YSYEKL. V shed 0 bases, J shed 4 bases, and the junction held 6 bases outside the gene matches. This CDR3 has 16 amino acids. Here the CDR3 DNA reads TGCGCCAGCAGCCAAGAACCTAGCGGACCATACAATGAGCAGTTCTTC. It codes for CASSQEPSGPYNEQFF.

The rearrangement joins TRBV18 to TRBJ1-5; TRBD1 aligns across 10 bases. Trimming took 6 bases from V and 3 from J; bases not matched to a gene: 8. The germline CDR1 and CDR2 sequences are KGHSH and LQKENI. CDR3 length: 16 amino acids. The CDR3 protein is CASSHRDRGNNQPQHF. The CDR3 nucleotides are TGTGCCAGCTCGCACCGGGACAGGGGAAACAATCAGCCCCAGCATTTT.

The chain has TRBV7-2 and TRBJ2-1; 9 nucleotides match TRBD1. Germline lookup yields CDR1 SGHTA and CDR2 FQGNSA. The V segment lost 10 bases and the J segment 6 bases; nucleotides outside the gene matches: 7. The CDR3 contains 13 residues. DNA of the CDR3: TGTGCCACAACAGGGGGCAGTGGCAATGAGCAGTTCTTC. This sequence encodes CATTGGSGNEQFF.

V usage is TRBV5-8 and J usage is TRBJ1-5, with D unclear. The CDR3 is 14 residues long. Deletions cut 3 bases from V and 4 bases from J, with 11 bases between. The germline CDR1 and CDR2 sequences are SGHTS and YDEGEE. The CDR3 loop is CASSSVRGNQPQHF. CDR3 sequence (DNA): TGTGCCAGCAGCTCCGTAAGAGGGAATCAGCCCCAGCATTTT.

This sequence joins TRBV6-5 and TRBJ2-7; TRBD2 aligns across 7 bases. The CDR3 contains 12 residues. The V segment lost 2 bases and the J segment 5 bases; nucleotides outside the gene matches: 0. Germline V gene lookup returns CDR1 MNHEY and CDR2 SVGAGI. The CDR3: CASSYRGDEQYF. The CDR3 DNA reads as TGTGCCAGCAGTTACCGGGGGGACGAGCAGTACTTC.

The J gene is TRBJ2-6, the V gene TRBV5-1; D is ambiguous. The CDR3 has 16 residues. V was shortened by 0 bases and J by 2 bases, with 9 bases between the two germline ends. Per the germline V gene, CDR1 is SGHRS and CDR2 is YFSETQ. CDR3 loop: CASSLVLGAGANVLTF. Written as DNA, the CDR3 is TGCGCCAGCAGCTTGGTTTTAGGAGCTGGGGCCAACGTCCTGACTTTC.